This T cell receptor beta chain comes out of a study of blood T cell repertoires in COVID-19. Unmatched junction bases numbered 9, after V lost 2 bases and J lost 8 bases. In germline, CDR1 is LGHNA, CDR2 YSLEER. The CDR3 consists of 16 residues. Measured with immunoSEQ multiplex PCR; TCRdb has only the in-frame clones, and not every one. The data hold roughly 67,000 clones, with 76% observed a single time. Sequenced input: peripheral blood. The chain joins TRBV4-3 to TRBJ2-1, with 10 bases that match TRBD2. The sequence was obtained from a woman between 45 and 60 years old with active or convalescent COVID-19. CDR3 sequence: CASSQFRSSGSDEQFF. Written as DNA, the CDR3 is TGCGCCAGCAGCCAATTTCGGTCTAGCGGGAGTGATGAGCAGTTCTTC.